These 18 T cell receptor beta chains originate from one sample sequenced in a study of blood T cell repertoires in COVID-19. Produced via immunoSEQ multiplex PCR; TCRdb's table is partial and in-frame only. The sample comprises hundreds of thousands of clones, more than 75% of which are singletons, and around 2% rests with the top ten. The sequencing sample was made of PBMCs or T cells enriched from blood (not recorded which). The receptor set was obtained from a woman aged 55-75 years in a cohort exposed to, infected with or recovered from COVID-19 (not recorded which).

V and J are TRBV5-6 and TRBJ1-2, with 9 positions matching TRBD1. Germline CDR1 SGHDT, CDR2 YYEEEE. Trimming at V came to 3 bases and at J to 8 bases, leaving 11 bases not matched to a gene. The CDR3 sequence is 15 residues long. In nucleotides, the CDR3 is TGTGCCAGCAGCTATATCAAGGGACAGGGAGTAGGCTACACCTTC. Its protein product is CASSYIKGQGVGYTF.

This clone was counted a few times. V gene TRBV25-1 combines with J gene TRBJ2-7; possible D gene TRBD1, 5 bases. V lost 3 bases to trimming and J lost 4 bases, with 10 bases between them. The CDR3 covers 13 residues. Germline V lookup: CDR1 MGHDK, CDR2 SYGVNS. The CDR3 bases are TGTGCCAGCAGTGAGACAGAACAGTACGAGCAGTACTTC. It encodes CASSETEQYEQYF.

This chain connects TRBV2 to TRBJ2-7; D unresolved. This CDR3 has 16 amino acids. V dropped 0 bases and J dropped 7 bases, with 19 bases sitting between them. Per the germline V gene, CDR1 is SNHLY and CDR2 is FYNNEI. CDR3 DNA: TGTGCCAGCAGTGAAGCGCAAACCGACTTCACCGTGGAGCAGTACTTC. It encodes CASSEAQTDFTVEQYF.

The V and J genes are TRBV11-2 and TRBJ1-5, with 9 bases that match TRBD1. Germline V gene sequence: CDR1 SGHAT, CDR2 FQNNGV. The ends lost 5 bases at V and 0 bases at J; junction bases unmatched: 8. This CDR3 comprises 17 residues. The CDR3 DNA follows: TGTGCCAGCAGCCCCGGGACAGGGAGGTCTAGCAATCAGCCCCAGCATTTT. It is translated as CASSPGTGRSSNQPQHF.

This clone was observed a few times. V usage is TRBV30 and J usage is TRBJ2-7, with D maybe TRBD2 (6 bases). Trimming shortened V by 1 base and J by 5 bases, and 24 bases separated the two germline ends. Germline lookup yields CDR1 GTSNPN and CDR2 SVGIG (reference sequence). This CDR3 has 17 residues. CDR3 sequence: CAWSAYSGGKMAHEQYF. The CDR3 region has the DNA TGTGCCTGGAGTGCTTACTCCGGAGGGAAAATGGCCCACGAGCAGTACTTC.

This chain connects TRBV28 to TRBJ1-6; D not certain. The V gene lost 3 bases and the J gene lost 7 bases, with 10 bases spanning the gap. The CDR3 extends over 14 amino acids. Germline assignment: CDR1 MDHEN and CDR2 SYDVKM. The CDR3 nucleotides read TGTGCCAGCAGTTTGGTGGAGGGAAATTCACCCCTCCACTTT. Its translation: CASSLVEGNSPLHF.

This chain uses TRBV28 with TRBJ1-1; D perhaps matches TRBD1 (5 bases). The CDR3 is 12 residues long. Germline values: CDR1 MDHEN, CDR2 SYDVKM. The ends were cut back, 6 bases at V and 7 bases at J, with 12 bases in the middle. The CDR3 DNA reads TGTGCCAGCAGGACCAGGGTACTTGAAGCTTTCTTT. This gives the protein CASRTRVLEAFF. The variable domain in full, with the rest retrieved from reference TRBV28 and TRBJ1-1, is DVKVTQSSRYLVKRTGEKVFLECVQDMDHENMFWYRQDPGLGLRLIYFSYDVKMKEKGDIPEGYSVSREKKERFSLILESASTNQTSMYLCASRTRVLEAFFGQGTRLTVV.

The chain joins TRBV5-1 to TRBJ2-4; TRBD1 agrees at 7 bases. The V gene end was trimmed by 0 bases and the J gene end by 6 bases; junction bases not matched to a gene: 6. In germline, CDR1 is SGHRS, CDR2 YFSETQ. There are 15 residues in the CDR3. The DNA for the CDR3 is TGCGCCAGCAGCTTGGGAGGGGGCAGGGGAAACATTCAGTACTTC. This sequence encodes CASSLGGGRGNIQYF. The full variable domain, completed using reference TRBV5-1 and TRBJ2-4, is KAGVTQTPRYLIKTRGQQVTLSCSPISGHRSVSWYQQTPGQGLQFLFEYFSETQRNKGNFPGRFSGRQFSNSRSEMNVSTLELGDSALYLCASSLGGGRGNIQYFGAGTRLSVL.

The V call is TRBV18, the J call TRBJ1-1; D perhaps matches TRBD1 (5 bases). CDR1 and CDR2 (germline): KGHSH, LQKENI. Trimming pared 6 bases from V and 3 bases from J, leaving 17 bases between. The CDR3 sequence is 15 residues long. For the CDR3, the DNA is TGTGCCAGCTCCGGGACCGGGAGGGTGCACACTGAAGCTTTCTTT. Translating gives CASSGTGRVHTEAFF.

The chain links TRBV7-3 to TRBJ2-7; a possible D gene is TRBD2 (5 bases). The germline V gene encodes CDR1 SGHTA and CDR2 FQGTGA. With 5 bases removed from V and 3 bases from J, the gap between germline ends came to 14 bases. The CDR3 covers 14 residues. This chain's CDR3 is CASSPLGGSYEQYF. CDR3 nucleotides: TGTGCCAGCAGCCCACTCGGAGGCAGCTACGAGCAGTACTTC. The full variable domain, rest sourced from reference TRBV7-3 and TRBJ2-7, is GAGVSQTPSNKVTEKGKYVELRCDPISGHTALYWYRQSLGQGPEFLIYFQGTGAADDSGLPNDRFFAVRPEGSVSTLKIQRTERGDSAVYLCASSPLGGSYEQYFGPGTRLTVT.

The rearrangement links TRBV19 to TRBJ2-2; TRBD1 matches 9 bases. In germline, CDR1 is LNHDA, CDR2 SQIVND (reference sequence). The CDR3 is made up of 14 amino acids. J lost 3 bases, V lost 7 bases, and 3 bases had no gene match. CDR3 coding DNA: TGTGCCAGTATAAGGACAGGGGACACCGGGGAGCTGTTTTTT. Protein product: CASIRTGDTGELFF.

CDR3 in amino acids: CASGYGQRGRGGYTF. The CDR3 coding sequence is TGTGCTAGTGGATACGGACAGAGGGGGCGAGGTGGCTACACCTTC. The V call is TRBV12-5, the J call TRBJ1-2; 7 bases fit TRBD1. Germline CDR1 reads LGHNT; CDR2 reads FRNRAP. Trimming took 6 bases from V and 7 from J; bases not matched to a gene: 14. The CDR3 has 15 residues. Looking up the rest from reference TRBV12-5 and TRBJ1-2 gives the full variable domain: DARVTQTPRHKVTEMGQEVTMRCQPILGHNTVFWYRQTMMQGLELLAYFRNRAPLDDSGMPKDRFSAEMPDATLATLKIQPSEPRDSAVYFCASGYGQRGRGGYTFGSGTRLTVV.

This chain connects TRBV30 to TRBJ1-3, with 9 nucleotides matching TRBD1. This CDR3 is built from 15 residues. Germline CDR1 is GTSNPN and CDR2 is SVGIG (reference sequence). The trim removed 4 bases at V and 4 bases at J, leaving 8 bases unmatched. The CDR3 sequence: CAWNPGDREGNTIYF. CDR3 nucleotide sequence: TGTGCCTGGAACCCCGGGGACAGGGAAGGAAACACCATATATTTT.

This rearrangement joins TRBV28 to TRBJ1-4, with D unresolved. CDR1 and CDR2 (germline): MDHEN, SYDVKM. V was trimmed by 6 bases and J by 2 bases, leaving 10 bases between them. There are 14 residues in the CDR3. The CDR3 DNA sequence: TGTGCCAGCAGCCACGGAGAGACTAATGAAAAACTGTTTTTT. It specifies CASSHGETNEKLFF.

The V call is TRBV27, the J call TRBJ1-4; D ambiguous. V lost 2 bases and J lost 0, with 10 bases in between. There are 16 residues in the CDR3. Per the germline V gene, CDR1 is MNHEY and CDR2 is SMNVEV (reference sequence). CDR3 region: CASSLRYLATNEKLFF. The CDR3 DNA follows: TGTGCCAGCAGTTTACGGTATCTAGCAACTAATGAAAAACTGTTTTTT.

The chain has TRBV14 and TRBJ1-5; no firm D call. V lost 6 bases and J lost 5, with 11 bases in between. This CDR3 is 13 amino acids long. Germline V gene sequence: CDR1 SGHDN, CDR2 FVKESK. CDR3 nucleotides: TGTGCCAGCAGACATGTACGGGATCAGCCCCAGCATTTT. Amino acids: CASRHVRDQPQHF.

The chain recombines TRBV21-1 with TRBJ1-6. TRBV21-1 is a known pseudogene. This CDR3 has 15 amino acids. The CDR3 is CASSPGRQEDSPLHF. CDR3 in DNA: TGTGCCAGCAGCCCCGGGAGGCAGGAAGATTCACCCCTCCACTTT.

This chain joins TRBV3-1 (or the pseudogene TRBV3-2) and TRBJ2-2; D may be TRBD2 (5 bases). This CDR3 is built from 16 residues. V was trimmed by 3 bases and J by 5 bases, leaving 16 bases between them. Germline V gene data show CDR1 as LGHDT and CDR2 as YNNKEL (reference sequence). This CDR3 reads CASSHRSLAGTGELFF. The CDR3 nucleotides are TGTGCCAGCAGCCATAGGTCCCTAGCTGGAACCGGGGAGCTGTTTTTT.